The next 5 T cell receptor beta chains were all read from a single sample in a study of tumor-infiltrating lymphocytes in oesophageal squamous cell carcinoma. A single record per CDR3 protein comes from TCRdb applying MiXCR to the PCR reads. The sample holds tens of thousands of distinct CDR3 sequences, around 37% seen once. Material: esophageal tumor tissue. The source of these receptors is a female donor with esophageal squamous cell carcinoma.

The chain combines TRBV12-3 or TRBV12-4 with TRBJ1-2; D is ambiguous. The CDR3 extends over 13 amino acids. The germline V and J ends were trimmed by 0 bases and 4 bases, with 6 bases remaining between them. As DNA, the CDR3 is TGTGCCAGCAGTTTAGCAGGGATCTATGGCTACACCTTC. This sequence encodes CASSLAGIYGYTF.

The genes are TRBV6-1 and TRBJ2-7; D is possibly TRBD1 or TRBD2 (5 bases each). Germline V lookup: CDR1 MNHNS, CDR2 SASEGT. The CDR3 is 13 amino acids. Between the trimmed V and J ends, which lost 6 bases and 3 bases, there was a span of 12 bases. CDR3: CASRRGRNYEQYF. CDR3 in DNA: TGTGCCAGCAGACGGGGACGGAACTACGAGCAGTACTTC.

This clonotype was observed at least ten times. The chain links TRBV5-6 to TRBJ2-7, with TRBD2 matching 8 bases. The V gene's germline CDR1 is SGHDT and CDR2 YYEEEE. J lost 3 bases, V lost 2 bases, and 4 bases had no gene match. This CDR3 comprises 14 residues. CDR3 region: CASSFSAGGYEQYF. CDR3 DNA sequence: TGTGCCAGCAGCTTTTCGGCGGGGGGCTACGAGCAGTACTTC. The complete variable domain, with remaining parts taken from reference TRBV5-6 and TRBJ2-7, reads DAGVTQSPTHLIKTRGQQVTLRCSPKSGHDTVSWYQQALGQGPQFIFQYYEEEERQRGNFPDRFSGHQFPNYSSELNVNALLLGDSALYLCASSFSAGGYEQYFGPGTRLTVT.

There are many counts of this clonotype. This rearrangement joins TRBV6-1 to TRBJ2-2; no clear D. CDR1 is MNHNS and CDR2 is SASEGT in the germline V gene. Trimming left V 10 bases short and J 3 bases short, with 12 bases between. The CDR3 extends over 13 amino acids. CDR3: CAISSWYTGELFF. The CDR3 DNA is TGTGCCATTAGTAGTTGGTACACCGGGGAGCTGTTTTTT.

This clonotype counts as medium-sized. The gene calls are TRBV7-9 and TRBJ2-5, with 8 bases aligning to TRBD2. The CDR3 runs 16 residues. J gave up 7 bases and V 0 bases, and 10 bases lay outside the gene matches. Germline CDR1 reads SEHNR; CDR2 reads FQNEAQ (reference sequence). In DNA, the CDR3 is TGTGCCAGCAGCTTAGCGAGCGGGAGCGGAGGGGGGACCCAGTACTTC. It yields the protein CASSLASGSGGGTQYF. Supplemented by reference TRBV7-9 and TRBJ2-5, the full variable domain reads DTGVSQNPRHKITKRGQNVTFRCDPISEHNRLYWYRQTLGQGPEFLTYFQNEAQLEKSRLLSDRFSAERPKGSFSTLEIQRTEQGDSAMYLCASSLASGSGGGTQYFGPGTRLLVL.